The 28 T cell receptor beta chains below were found in one sample sequenced in a study of blood T cell repertoires in COVID-19. Generated by immunoSEQ multiplex PCR, the TCRdb table keeps only in-frame clones and is missing some. Among approximately 200,000 clones, approximately 90% were seen once, and the ten largest hold roughly 2.9%. Sequences were obtained from peripheral blood. These receptors were collected from a woman in her thirties with active or convalescent COVID-19.

V and J are TRBV5-5 and TRBJ1-5; D gene ambiguous. Germline V gives CDR1 SGHKS, CDR2 YYEKEE (reference sequence). Trimming shortened V by 4 bases and J by 1 base, and 15 bases separated the two germline ends. CDR3 length: 16 residues. CDR3 nucleotide sequence: TGTGCCAGCAGCCCGGGCGGGGTCCTCAGCAATCAGCCCCAGCATTTT. Protein product: CASSPGGVLSNQPQHF.

V is TRBV19 and J is TRBJ1-5; 8 nucleotides align to TRBD1. The ends lost 8 bases at V and 7 bases at J; junction bases unmatched: 7. The germline V gene encodes CDR1 LNHDA and CDR2 SQIVND (reference sequence). The length of the CDR3 is 13 residues. This chain's CDR3 is CASRDRGDQPQHF. CDR3 sequence (DNA): TGTGCCAGTCGTGACAGGGGTGACCAGCCCCAGCATTTT.

The chain recombines TRBV11-2 with TRBJ2-3, with 9 nucleotides matching TRBD2. Germline-derived CDR1 and CDR2 are SGHAT and FQNNGV. Trimming at V came to 5 bases and at J to 2 bases, leaving 5 bases not matched to a gene. This CDR3 spans 15 amino acids. The CDR3, as DNA: TGTGCCAGCAGCATTAGCGGGAGCCTCACAGATACGCAGTATTTT. Amino acid sequence: CASSISGSLTDTQYF.

The CDR3 nucleotides read TGTGCCAGCAGCTTGGTGGGGGAGGATGAAAAACTGTTTTTT. This gives the protein CASSLVGEDEKLFF. V is TRBV5-6 and J is TRBJ1-4; a weak D match, TRBD1 (5 bases). Germline values: CDR1 SGHDT, CDR2 YYEEEE. Trimming took off 0 bases at V and 6 bases at J, with 9 bases between the two ends. CDR3 size: 14 residues.

This clone was seen a single time. The rearrangement joins TRBV5-6 to TRBJ2-3; D might be TRBD1 (6 bases). The V and J ends lost 3 bases and 5 bases respectively, with 7 bases between them. The CDR3 totals 12 residues. From germline, CDR1 is SGHDT and CDR2 YYEEEE. CDR3 in DNA: TGTGCCAGCAGCTCGACAGGAGATACGCAGTATTTT. This codes for CASSSTGDTQYF.

The V and J genes are TRBV2 and TRBJ1-3; D unclear. Trimming took 3 bases from V and 2 from J, leaving 20 bases between them. The V gene's germline CDR1 is SNHLY and CDR2 FYNNEI. This CDR3 region has 18 residues. In DNA form, the CDR3 reads TGTGCCAGCAGTGATTCGTTTCGGGTCAGTGATACTGGAAACACCATATATTTT. Protein sequence: CASSDSFRVSDTGNTIYF.

The chain employs TRBV5-1 and TRBJ1-1, with TRBD1 as a possible D gene (6 bases). The CDR3 runs 15 residues. Germline V gene sequence: CDR1 SGHRS, CDR2 YFSETQ. Trimming took off 0 bases at V and 1 base at J, with 10 bases between the two ends. The DNA of the CDR3 is TGCGCCAGCAGCTTGGCCGGACAGCCGAACACTGAAGCTTTCTTT. Its translation is CASSLAGQPNTEAFF.

This chain uses TRBV19 with TRBJ2-5; the match to TRBD2 covers 9 bases. CDR3 size: 15 residues. After removal of 5 bases from V and 3 bases from J, the junction contained 7 bases not matched to a gene. Germline CDR1 reads LNHDA; CDR2 reads SQIVND (reference sequence). The CDR3 here is CASSPYIAGEETQYF. Here the CDR3 DNA reads TGTGCCAGTAGTCCGTATATAGCGGGAGAAGAGACCCAGTACTTC.

V gene TRBV30 combines with J gene TRBJ1-1, with 7 bases aligning to TRBD1. Germline CDR1 reads GTSNPN; CDR2 reads SVGIG (reference sequence). After removal of 3 bases from V and 5 bases from J, the junction contained 3 bases not matched to a gene. The CDR3 length is 12 residues. The CDR3 nucleotides read TGTGCCTGGAGGACAGGGCGAACTGAAGCTTTCTTT. Protein product: CAWRTGRTEAFF.

The V gene is TRBV9, the J gene TRBJ2-1; perhaps TRBD1 as D (6 bases). V gave up 2 bases and J gave up 0 bases, with 21 bases separating them. The V gene's germline CDR1 is SGDLS and CDR2 YYNGEE. The CDR3 extends over 19 amino acids. The CDR3 loop reads CASSVSPKGHPSSYNEQFF. The CDR3 nucleotides are TGTGCCAGCAGCGTTAGTCCGAAGGGACACCCGAGCTCCTACAATGAGCAGTTCTTC.

In this sample, this clone turned up once. The gene calls are TRBV6-5 and TRBJ2-3; D may be TRBD2 (5 bases). The V end was cut by 0 bases, the J end by 3 bases, with 13 bases between. This CDR3 is built from 16 residues. Germline CDR1 reads MNHEY; CDR2 reads SVGAGI. The CDR3 sequence: CASSYSAGIWTDTQYF. CDR3 coding DNA: TGTGCCAGCAGTTACTCCGCCGGGATATGGACAGATACGCAGTATTTT.

This chain links TRBV29-1 with TRBJ1-1; 8 nucleotides agree with TRBD1. The CDR3 consists of 16 residues. J lost 0 bases, V lost 7 bases, and 13 bases had no gene match. Germline CDR1 and CDR2: SQVTM and ANQGSEA. The DNA for the CDR3 is TGCAGCGCCCTCGCGGCAGGGGGCGCGTTGAACACTGAAGCTTTCTTT. Translating it yields CSALAAGGALNTEAFF.

The chain uses TRBV10-1 and TRBJ2-3; 8 bases are shared with TRBD1. The V gene end was trimmed by 3 bases and the J gene end by 6 bases; junction bases not matched to a gene: 5. Germline V lookup: CDR1 WNHNN, CDR2 SYGVQD (reference sequence). The CDR3 extends over 14 amino acids. In nucleotides, the CDR3 is TGCGCCAGCAGTGAAGGACAGGGTATGGATACGCAGTATTTT. Protein: CASSEGQGMDTQYF.

The chain carries TRBV5-4 and TRBJ2-3, with 11 positions matching TRBD2. The germline gives CDR1 SGHNT, CDR2 YYREEE (reference sequence). V trimming: 4 bases; J trimming: 5 bases; junction bases outside the gene matches: 6. This CDR3 is built from 15 residues. The CDR3 loop is CASSPGLAVGDTQYF. Here the CDR3 DNA reads TGTGCCAGCAGCCCGGGACTAGCGGTTGGAGATACGCAGTATTTT. The full variable domain, rest sourced from reference TRBV5-4 and TRBJ2-3, is ETGVTQSPTHLIKTRGQQVTLRCSSQSGHNTVSWYQQALGQGPQFIFQYYREEENGRGNFPPRFSGLQFPNYSSELNVNALELDDSALYLCASSPGLAVGDTQYFGPGTRLTVL.

V and J are TRBV28 and TRBJ1-6, with D uncertain. Germline V lookup: CDR1 MDHEN, CDR2 SYDVKM. This CDR3 comprises 16 residues. Trimming cost V 2 bases and J 8 bases, with 16 bases left between them. The CDR3 nucleotides are TGTGCCAGCAGTTTAGGTGGTGCAGGAGGTGATTCACCCCTCCACTTT. Translation gives CASSLGGAGGDSPLHF.

This sequence joins TRBV25-1 and TRBJ2-3; possible D gene TRBD2, 6 bases. Trimming shortened V by 1 base and J by 3 bases, and 8 bases separated the two germline ends. Germline V CDR1 and CDR2: MGHDK, SYGVNS. CDR3 length: 14 amino acids. As DNA, the CDR3 is TGTGCCAGCAGTGAATGGCGGGGTACAGATACGCAGTATTTT. Translating it yields CASSEWRGTDTQYF.

The chain is built from TRBV7-9 and TRBJ1-2; a weak D match, TRBD1 (5 bases). Per germline, CDR1 SEHNR and CDR2 FQNEAQ (reference sequence). The CDR3 sequence is 15 residues long. The V end was cut by 1 base, the J end by 4 bases, with 13 bases between. CDR3 coding DNA: TGTGCCAGCAGCTTAGGGCAGGCCGGGGGCTATGGCTACACCTTC. Residues: CASSLGQAGGYGYTF.

This clone appeared once. The rearrangement uses TRBV28 and TRBJ1-4; tentatively, D is TRBD1 (5 bases). The V gene's germline CDR1 is MDHEN and CDR2 SYDVKM. The CDR3 length is 14 residues. Trimming cost V 10 bases and J 7 bases, with 19 bases left between them. In DNA form, the CDR3 reads TGTGCCACCACCACCAGGGCCAAAGGTGAAAAACTGTTTTTT. This encodes CATTTRAKGEKLFF.

This chain connects TRBV2 to TRBJ1-6, with a tentative D call TRBD1 (5 bases). CDR3 length: 13 amino acids. V lost 10 bases, J lost 3 bases, and 10 bases lay in between. Germline-derived CDR1 and CDR2 are SNHLY and FYNNEI. CDR3 residues: CATQGDYNSPLHF. In nucleotides, the CDR3 is TGTGCCACCCAGGGCGACTATAATTCACCCCTCCACTTT.

The chain employs TRBV7-9 and TRBJ2-7; no definite D call. Looked up from germline, CDR1 is SEHNR and CDR2 is FQNEAQ (reference sequence). V gave up 1 base and J gave up 5 bases, with 6 bases separating them. The CDR3 is made up of 12 amino acids. The CDR3 sequence: CASSLVSDEQYF. The CDR3 DNA reads as TGTGCCAGCAGCTTAGTGTCAGACGAGCAGTACTTC.

This rearrangement joins TRBV6-5 to TRBJ2-4; weak D call: TRBD1 (5 bases). There are 15 residues in the CDR3. Germline V lookup: CDR1 MNHEY, CDR2 SVGAGI. V was pared by 7 bases and J by 1 base, with 14 bases between. The CDR3 nucleotides read TGTGCCAGCACGGGTGGGGCGCAGGCCAAAAACATTCAGTACTTC. Protein: CASTGGAQAKNIQYF.

The rearrangement joins TRBV6-6 to TRBJ2-7, with unresolved D. V was pared by 7 bases and J by 3 bases, with 10 bases between. CDR3 size: 12 residues. Germline-derived CDR1 and CDR2 are MNHNY and SVGAGI (reference sequence). The CDR3 protein is CASTPNNYEQYF. Written as DNA, the CDR3 is TGTGCCAGCACCCCTAATAACTACGAGCAGTACTTC.

This clone is a singleton in its sample. The chain employs TRBV13 and TRBJ1-1, with 8 bases identical to TRBD1. The CDR3 spans 14 residues. The germline gives CDR1 PRHDT, CDR2 FYEKMQ (reference sequence). The V gene end was trimmed by 5 bases and the J gene end by 1 base; junction bases not matched to a gene: 3. CDR3 nucleotides: TGTGCCAGCAGCGTTGACAGGGGGAACACTGAAGCTTTCTTT. Translating it yields CASSVDRGNTEAFF.

This chain links TRBV2 with TRBJ2-1, with 8 positions matching TRBD2. This CDR3 has 14 residues. The V gene end was trimmed by 6 bases and the J gene end by 6 bases; junction bases not matched to a gene: 7. Germline V gene data show CDR1 as SNHLY and CDR2 as FYNNEI. As DNA, the CDR3 is TGTGCCAGCAGGGCAGCGGGAGTGGTCAATGAGCAGTTCTTC. Its translation is CASRAAGVVNEQFF.

This clone came up once. The V gene is TRBV10-3, the J gene TRBJ1-2; TRBD1 agrees at 11 bases. J was trimmed by 2 bases and V by 5 bases; bases with no gene match: 1. This CDR3 has 14 residues. Germline loops: CDR1 ENHRY, CDR2 SYGVKD. The CDR3 DNA sequence: TGTGCCATCAGTAGGACAGGGGGCAACTATGGCTACACCTTC. Translated, it gives CAISRTGGNYGYTF.

V is TRBV4-1 and J is TRBJ2-7; 10 bases fit TRBD2. This CDR3 comprises 14 residues. In germline, CDR1 is MGHRA, CDR2 YSYEKL. The V gene end was trimmed by 6 bases and the J gene end by 0 bases; junction bases not matched to a gene: 2. DNA of the CDR3: TGCGCCAGCAGGCCTAGCGGGAGCTCCTACGAGCAGTACTTC. It specifies CASRPSGSSYEQYF.

J is TRBJ2-1 and V is TRBV24-1, with D possibly TRBD1 on 6 matching bases. The germline V and J ends were trimmed by 8 bases and 5 bases, with 21 bases remaining between them. The CDR3 runs to 16 residues. Germline V gene sequence: CDR1 KGHDR, CDR2 SFDVKD. The CDR3 region has the DNA TGTGCCACCACCGACTCCCGACAGGCAGTGCACAATGAGCAGTTCTTC. Translation: CATTDSRQAVHNEQFF.

The chain has TRBV18 and TRBJ1-3; weak D call: TRBD1 (5 bases). The V gene's germline CDR1 is KGHSH and CDR2 LQKENI. Between the trimmed V and J ends, which lost 2 bases and 0 bases, there was a span of 14 bases. This CDR3 spans 17 amino acids. Here the CDR3 reads CASSPRITGFSGNTIYF. In nucleotides, the CDR3 is TGTGCCAGCTCACCAAGGATAACAGGCTTCTCTGGAAACACCATATATTTT.